The 14 T cell receptor beta chains below come from one sample, sequenced in a study of beta chain features in type 1 diabetes. As every portion of the isolated RNA was reverse transcribed, the sequencing read expressed TCRB transcripts. Assay used: immunoSEQ multiplex PCR; TCRdb lists only in-frame clones, some missing. Counted here are roughly 290,000 clones, 8% occurring once; the ten biggest clones make up approximately 0.93%. Source material: central memory CD4+ T cells from blood. The receptors come from a young woman in good health.

This clone was observed at least ten times. V and J are TRBV2 and TRBJ2-5; D unresolved. In germline, CDR1 is SNHLY, CDR2 FYNNEI. V lost 3 bases and J lost 11, with 13 bases in between. The CDR3 extends over 12 amino acids. DNA for the CDR3: TGTGCCAGCAGTGATTTGAGGACGGAGCAGTACTTC. It codes for CASSDLRTEQYF.

This clone showed up many times. V is TRBV29-1 and J is TRBJ1-2; D might be TRBD1 (6 bases). The CDR3 is 15 amino acids. V lost 3 bases and J lost 4, with 18 bases in between. In germline, CDR1 is SQVTM, CDR2 ANQGSEA. Here the CDR3 reads CSVDAGARLVYGYTF. The CDR3 coding sequence is TGCAGCGTTGACGCGGGGGCGAGGCTAGTCTATGGCTACACCTTC.

The chain has TRBV9 and TRBJ2-2; maybe TRBD1 (6 bases). From germline, CDR1 is SGDLS and CDR2 YYNGEE. V was shortened by 5 bases and J by 6 bases, with 14 bases between the two germline ends. This CDR3 is built from 14 residues. CDR3 DNA sequence: TGTGCCAGCAGTAGTACAGGGTACGCCGGGGAGCTGTTTTTT. Translating it yields CASSSTGYAGELFF.

This clone was detected only a few times. The V and J genes are TRBV5-1 and TRBJ2-7; maybe TRBD1 (5 bases). The CDR3 runs 15 residues. The V gene's germline CDR1 is SGHRS and CDR2 YFSETQ. V lost 4 bases and J lost 0, with 14 bases in between. The CDR3 is CASSLGLDTSYEQYF. The CDR3 bases are TGCGCCAGCAGCCTGGGGTTGGACACCTCCTACGAGCAGTACTTC.

This clone has only a few counts. The chain employs TRBV28 and TRBJ2-7, with TRBD1 matching over 7 bases. Per the germline V gene, CDR1 is MDHEN and CDR2 is SYDVKM. This CDR3 spans 14 amino acids. The V gene end was trimmed by 6 bases and the J gene end by 4 bases; junction bases not matched to a gene: 9. The CDR3 bases are TGTGCCAGCAGGGCGACAGGGCTGTTTTACGAGCAGTACGTC. It is translated as CASRATGLFYEQYV.

V usage is TRBV9 and J usage is TRBJ1-2; 7 bases match TRBD1. The CDR3 contains 13 residues. The ends lost 5 bases at V and 7 bases at J; junction bases unmatched: 8. CDR1 and CDR2 from the germline V gene are SGDLS and YYNGEE. This CDR3 reads CASSDYRGTGYTF. DNA for the CDR3: TGTGCCAGCAGTGACTACAGGGGAACTGGCTACACCTTC.

The chain is built from TRBV10-3 and TRBJ1-6; D uncertain. Germline V CDR1 and CDR2: ENHRY, SYGVKD. V lost 0 bases, J lost 10 bases, and 10 bases lay in between. The CDR3 has 14 residues. The CDR3 loop reads CAISESGDLSPLHF. CDR3 nucleotides: TGTGCCATCAGTGAGTCGGGCGACCTATCACCCCTCCACTTT.

This clone was observed a handful of times. The V gene is TRBV5-6, the J gene TRBJ2-2; perhaps TRBD1 as D (5 bases). The CDR3 runs to 15 residues. Germline loops: CDR1 SGHDT, CDR2 YYEEEE. V was cut by 4 bases and J by 6 bases, with 16 bases left in between. The CDR3 sequence: CASSLRLGVPGELFF. In DNA, the CDR3 is TGTGCCAGCAGCCTTCGATTAGGGGTTCCCGGGGAGCTGTTTTTT.

This chain uses TRBV5-4 with TRBJ2-1; 16 bases align to TRBD2. V shed 2 bases, J shed 8 bases, and the junction held 1 base outside the gene matches. The CDR3 sequence is 15 residues long. CDR1 SGHNT and CDR2 YYREEE come from the germline V gene (reference sequence). The CDR3 spells CASSFGTSGRDEQFF. The DNA for the CDR3 is TGTGCCAGCAGCTTTGGGACTAGCGGGAGGGATGAGCAGTTCTTC. Variable domain in full (rest from reference TRBV5-4 and TRBJ2-1): ETGVTQSPTHLIKTRGQQVTLRCSSQSGHNTVSWYQQALGQGPQFIFQYYREEENGRGNFPPRFSGLQFPNYSSELNVNALELDDSALYLCASSFGTSGRDEQFFGPGTRLTVL.

In DNA form, the CDR3 reads TGTGCCAGCAGTTCCGGGACAGGGGTTTCAGGTCAGCCCCAGCATTTT. Protein product: CASSSGTGVSGQPQHF. This chain joins TRBV28 and TRBJ1-5, with 10 bases aligning to TRBD1. There are 16 residues in the CDR3. Germline V gene data show CDR1 as MDHEN and CDR2 as SYDVKM. V shed 4 bases and J 6 bases; nucleotides not matched to a gene: 9.

This clone was observed a few times. This chain links TRBV13 with TRBJ2-3; TRBD2 aligns across 10 bases. Germline lookup yields CDR1 PRHDT and CDR2 FYEKMQ (reference sequence). The trim removed 5 bases at V and 7 bases at J, leaving 3 bases unmatched. This CDR3 has 13 amino acids. The CDR3 is CASSLAGVHTQYF. The CDR3 nucleotides read TGTGCCAGCAGCCTAGCGGGGGTTCATACGCAGTATTTT.

J is TRBJ1-2 and V is TRBV30; D might be TRBD1 (6 bases). The V end was cut by 2 bases, the J end by 3 bases, with 10 bases between. Per the germline V gene, CDR1 is GTSNPN and CDR2 is SVGIG (reference sequence). CDR3 size: 13 residues. CDR3 region: CAWSPQGYYGYTF. CDR3 DNA: TGTGCCTGGAGTCCACAGGGTTACTATGGCTACACCTTC.

In its sample, this clone was seen a few times. The V and J genes are TRBV7-8 and TRBJ2-2, with D tentatively TRBD1 (6 bases). V lost 5 bases and J lost 2, with 15 bases in between. Germline assignment: CDR1 SGHVS and CDR2 FQNEAQ. The CDR3 is 16 residues long. CDR3 loop: CASSPQAGANTGELFF. CDR3 nucleotide sequence: TGTGCCAGCAGCCCCCAGGCAGGGGCCAACACCGGGGAGCTGTTTTTT.

The CDR3 region is CSARTIVGYTF. The CDR3 DNA sequence: TGCAGCGCCAGGACAATCGTCGGCTACACCTTC. The genes are TRBV29-1 and TRBJ1-2; tentative D call: TRBD1 (5 bases). The V gene's germline CDR1 is SQVTM and CDR2 ANQGSEA. The CDR3 is 11 residues long. The V end lost 7 bases, the J end lost 8 bases, and 14 bases lay between the germline ends.